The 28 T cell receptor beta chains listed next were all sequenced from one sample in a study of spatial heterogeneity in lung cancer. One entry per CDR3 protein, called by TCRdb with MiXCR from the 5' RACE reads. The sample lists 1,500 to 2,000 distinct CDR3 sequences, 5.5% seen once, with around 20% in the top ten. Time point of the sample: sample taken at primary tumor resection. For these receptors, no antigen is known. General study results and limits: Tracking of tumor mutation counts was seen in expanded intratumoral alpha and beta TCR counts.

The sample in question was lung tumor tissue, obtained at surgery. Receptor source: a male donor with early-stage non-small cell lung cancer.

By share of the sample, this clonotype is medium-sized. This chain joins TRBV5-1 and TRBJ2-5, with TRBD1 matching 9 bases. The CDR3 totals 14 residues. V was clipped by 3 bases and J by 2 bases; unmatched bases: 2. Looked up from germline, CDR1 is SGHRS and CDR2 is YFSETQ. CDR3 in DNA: TGCGCCAGCAGCTCCGGACAGGGGCAAGAGACCCAGTACTTC. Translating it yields CASSSGQGQETQYF.

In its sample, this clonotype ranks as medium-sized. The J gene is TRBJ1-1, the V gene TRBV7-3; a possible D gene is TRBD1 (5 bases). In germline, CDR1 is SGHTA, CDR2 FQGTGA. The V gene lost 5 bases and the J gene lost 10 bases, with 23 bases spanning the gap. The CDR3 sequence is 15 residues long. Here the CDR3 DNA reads TGTGCCAGCAGCCAACGACCGGGGCCGAACGTTAGAGCTTTCTTT. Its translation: CASSQRPGPNVRAFF.

This CDR3 reads CASSKRQGYTDTQYF. In DNA form, the CDR3 reads TGTGCCAGCTCAAAGAGACAGGGATACACAGATACGCAGTATTTT. The V and J genes are TRBV18 and TRBJ2-3; 7 bases match TRBD1. This CDR3 is built from 15 residues. CDR1 is KGHSH, CDR2 LQKENI, per germline. The trim removed 5 bases at V and 2 bases at J, leaving 7 bases unmatched.

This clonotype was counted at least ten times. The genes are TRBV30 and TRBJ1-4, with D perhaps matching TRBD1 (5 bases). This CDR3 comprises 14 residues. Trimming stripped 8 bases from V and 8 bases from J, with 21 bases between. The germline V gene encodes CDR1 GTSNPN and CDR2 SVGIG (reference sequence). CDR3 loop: CAGTGLQGEEKLFF. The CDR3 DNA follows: TGTGCCGGGACGGGACTTCAAGGAGAGGAAAAACTGTTTTTT.

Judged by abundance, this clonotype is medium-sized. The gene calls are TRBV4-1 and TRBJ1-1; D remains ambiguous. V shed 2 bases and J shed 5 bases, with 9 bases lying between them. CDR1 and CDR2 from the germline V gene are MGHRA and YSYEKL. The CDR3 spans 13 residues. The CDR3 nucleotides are TGCGCCAGCAGCCAAACGGGAAAGACTGAAGCTTTCTTT. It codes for CASSQTGKTEAFF.

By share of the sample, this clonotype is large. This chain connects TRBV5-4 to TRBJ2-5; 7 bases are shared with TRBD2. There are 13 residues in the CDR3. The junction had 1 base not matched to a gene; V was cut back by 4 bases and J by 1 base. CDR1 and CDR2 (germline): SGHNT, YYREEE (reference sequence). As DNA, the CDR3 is TGTGCCAGCAGCCTAGCGGCCCAAGAGACCCAGTACTTC. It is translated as CASSLAAQETQYF.

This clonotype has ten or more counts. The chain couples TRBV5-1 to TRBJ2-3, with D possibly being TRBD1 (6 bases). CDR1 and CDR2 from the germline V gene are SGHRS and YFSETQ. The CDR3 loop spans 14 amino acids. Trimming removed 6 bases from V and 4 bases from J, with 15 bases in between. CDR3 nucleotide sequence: TGCGCCAGCACCGTAGGGGGAAGCGCAGATACGCAGTATTTT. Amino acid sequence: CASTVGGSADTQYF.

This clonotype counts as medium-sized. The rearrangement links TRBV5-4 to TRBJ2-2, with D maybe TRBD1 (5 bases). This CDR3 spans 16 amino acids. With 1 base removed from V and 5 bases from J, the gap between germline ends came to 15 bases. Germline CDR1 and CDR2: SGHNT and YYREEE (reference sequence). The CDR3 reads CASSLRQSSGTGELFF. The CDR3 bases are TGTGCCAGCAGCTTGAGACAGAGCTCAGGGACCGGGGAGCTGTTTTTT.

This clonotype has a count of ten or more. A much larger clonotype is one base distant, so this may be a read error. In nucleotides, the CDR3 is TGTGCCAGCGGCCCCTCGGCAGGGGGCAACACCCTCCACTTT. It specifies CASGPSAGGNTLHF. V is TRBV3-1 and J is TRBJ1-6; 8 nucleotides match TRBD1. Germline CDR1 and CDR2: LGHDT and YNNKEL (reference sequence). Trimming removed 8 bases from V and 14 bases from J; junction bases left unmatched: 14. This CDR3 has 14 residues.

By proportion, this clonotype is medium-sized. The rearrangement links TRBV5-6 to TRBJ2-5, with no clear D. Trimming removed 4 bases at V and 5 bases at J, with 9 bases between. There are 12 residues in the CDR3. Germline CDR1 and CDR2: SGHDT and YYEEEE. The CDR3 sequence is CASSPLFETQYF. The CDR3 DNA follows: TGTGCCAGCAGCCCCCTCTTTGAGACCCAGTACTTC.

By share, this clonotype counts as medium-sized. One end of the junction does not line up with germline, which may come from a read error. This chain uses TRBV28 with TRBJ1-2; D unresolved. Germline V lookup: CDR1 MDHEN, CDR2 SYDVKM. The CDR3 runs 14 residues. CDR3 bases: TGTGCCAACAGTCTAGAAGCGGGCGTTTGGGGCTACACCTTC. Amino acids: CANSLEAGVWGYTF.

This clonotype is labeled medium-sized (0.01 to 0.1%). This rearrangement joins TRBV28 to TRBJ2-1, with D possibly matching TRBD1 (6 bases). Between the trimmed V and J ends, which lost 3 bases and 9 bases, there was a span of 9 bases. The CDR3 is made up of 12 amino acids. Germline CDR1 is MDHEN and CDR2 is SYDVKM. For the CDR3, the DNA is TGTGCCAGCAGTTTTTCGACAGGTGAGCAGTTCTTC. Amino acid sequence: CASSFSTGEQFF.

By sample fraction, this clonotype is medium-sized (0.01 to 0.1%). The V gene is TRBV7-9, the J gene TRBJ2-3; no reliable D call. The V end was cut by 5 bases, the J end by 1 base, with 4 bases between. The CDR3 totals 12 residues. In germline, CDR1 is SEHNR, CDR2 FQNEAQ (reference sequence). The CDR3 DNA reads TGTGCCAGCAGCCCTGGCACAGATACGCAGTATTTT. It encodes CASSPGTDTQYF.

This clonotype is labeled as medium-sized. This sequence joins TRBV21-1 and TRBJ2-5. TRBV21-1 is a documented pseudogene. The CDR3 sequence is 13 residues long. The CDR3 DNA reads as TGTGCCAGCAGCAAACCCGACACCTGGACCCAGTACTTC. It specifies CASSKPDTWTQYF.

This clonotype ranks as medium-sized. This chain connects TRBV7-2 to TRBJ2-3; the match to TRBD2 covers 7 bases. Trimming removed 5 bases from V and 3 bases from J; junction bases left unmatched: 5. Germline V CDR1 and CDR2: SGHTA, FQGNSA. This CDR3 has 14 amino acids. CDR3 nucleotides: TGTGCCAGCAGCCGAGTCGGGGGGACAGATACGCAGTATTTT. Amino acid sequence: CASSRVGGTDTQYF.

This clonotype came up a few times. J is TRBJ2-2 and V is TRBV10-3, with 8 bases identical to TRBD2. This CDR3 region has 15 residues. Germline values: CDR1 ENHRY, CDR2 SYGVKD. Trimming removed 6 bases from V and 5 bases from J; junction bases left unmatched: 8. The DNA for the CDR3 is TGTGCCATCAGCCAGCGGGGGCCTCCTACCGGGGAGCTGTTTTTT. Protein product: CAISQRGPPTGELFF.

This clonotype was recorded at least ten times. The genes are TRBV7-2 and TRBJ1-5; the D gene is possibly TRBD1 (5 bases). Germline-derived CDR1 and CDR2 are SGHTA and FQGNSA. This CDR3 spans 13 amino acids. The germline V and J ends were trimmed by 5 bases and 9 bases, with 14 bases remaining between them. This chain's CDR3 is CASSPDAGRPQHF. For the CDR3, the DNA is TGTGCCAGCAGCCCGGATGCAGGGAGGCCCCAGCATTTT.

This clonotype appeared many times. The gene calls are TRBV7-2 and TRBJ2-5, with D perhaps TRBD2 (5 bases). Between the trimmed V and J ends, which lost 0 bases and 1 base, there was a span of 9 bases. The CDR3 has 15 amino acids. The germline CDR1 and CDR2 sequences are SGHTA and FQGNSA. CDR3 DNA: TGTGCCAGCAGCTTAGCTCCAGGACTCCAAGAGACCCAGTACTTC. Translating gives CASSLAPGLQETQYF.

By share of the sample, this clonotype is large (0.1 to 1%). DNA of the CDR3: TGTGCCAGCAGCCGGGACAGCGCCTACGAGCAGTACTTC. This encodes CASSRDSAYEQYF. The J gene is TRBJ2-7, the V gene TRBV7-2; 7 nucleotides agree with TRBD1. The CDR3 spans 13 residues. CDR1 and CDR2 (germline): SGHTA, FQGNSA. V lost 5 bases and J lost 2; bases outside the gene matches: 3.

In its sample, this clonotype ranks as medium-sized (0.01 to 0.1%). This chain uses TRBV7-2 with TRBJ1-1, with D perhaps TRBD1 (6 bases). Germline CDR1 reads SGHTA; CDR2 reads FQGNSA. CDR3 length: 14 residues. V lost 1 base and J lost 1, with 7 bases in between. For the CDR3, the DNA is TGTGCCAGCAGCTTAGACAGGGCGAACACTGAAGCTTTCTTT. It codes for CASSLDRANTEAFF.

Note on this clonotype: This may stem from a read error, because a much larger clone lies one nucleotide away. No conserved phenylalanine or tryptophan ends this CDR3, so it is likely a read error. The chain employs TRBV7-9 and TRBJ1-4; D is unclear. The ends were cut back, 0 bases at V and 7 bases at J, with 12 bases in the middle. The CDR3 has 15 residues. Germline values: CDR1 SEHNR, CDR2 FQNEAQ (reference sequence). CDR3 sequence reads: CASSLALEDSEKLFS. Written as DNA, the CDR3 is TGTGCCAGCAGCTTAGCGTTGGAGGATAGTGAAAAACTGTTTTCT.

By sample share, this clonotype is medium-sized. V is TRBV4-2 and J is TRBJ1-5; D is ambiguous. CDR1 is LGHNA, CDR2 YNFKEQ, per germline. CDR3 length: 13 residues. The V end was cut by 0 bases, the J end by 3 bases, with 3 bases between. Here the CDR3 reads CASSQDNNQPQHF. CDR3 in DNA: TGTGCCAGCAGCCAAGATAACAATCAGCCCCAGCATTTT.

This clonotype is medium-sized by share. The DNA for the CDR3 is TGTGCCAGCAGTCTAAGGACAGGGGCCGCTGCCGTCCAGCCCCAGCATTTT. This codes for CASSLRTGAAAVQPQHF. The chain joins TRBV6-1 to TRBJ1-5; 9 bases are a match to TRBD1. The CDR3 has 17 amino acids. Losses at the gene ends were 5 bases for V and 7 bases for J; bases not matched to a gene: 15. Germline-derived CDR1 and CDR2 are MNHNS and SASEGT.

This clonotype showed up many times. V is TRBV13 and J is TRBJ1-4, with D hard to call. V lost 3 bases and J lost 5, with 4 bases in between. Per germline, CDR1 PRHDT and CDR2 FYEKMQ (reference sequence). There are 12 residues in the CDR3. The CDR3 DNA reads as TGTGCCAGCAGCTTTCCCAATGAAAAACTGTTTTTT. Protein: CASSFPNEKLFF.

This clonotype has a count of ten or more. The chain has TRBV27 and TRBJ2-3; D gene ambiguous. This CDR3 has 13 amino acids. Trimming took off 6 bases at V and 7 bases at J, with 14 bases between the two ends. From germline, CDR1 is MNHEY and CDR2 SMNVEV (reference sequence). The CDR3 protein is CASSGLPANTQYF. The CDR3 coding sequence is TGTGCCAGCAGCGGGCTGCCGGCGAATACGCAGTATTTT.

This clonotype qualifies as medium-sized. The CDR3 sequence is CAISGIIGAEAFF. Written as DNA, the CDR3 is TGTGCCATCAGTGGGATCATTGGGGCTGAAGCTTTCTTT. This chain connects TRBV10-3 to TRBJ1-1; D call uncertain. Looked up from germline, CDR1 is ENHRY and CDR2 is SYGVKD. The CDR3 is made up of 13 amino acids. The V and J ends lost 4 bases and 6 bases respectively, with 12 bases between them.

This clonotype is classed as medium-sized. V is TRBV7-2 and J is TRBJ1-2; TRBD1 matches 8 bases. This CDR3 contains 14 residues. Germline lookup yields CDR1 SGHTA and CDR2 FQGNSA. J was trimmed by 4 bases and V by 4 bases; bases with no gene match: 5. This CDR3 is CASSSWTGTYGYTF. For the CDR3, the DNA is TGTGCCAGCAGCTCCTGGACAGGGACCTATGGCTACACCTTC.

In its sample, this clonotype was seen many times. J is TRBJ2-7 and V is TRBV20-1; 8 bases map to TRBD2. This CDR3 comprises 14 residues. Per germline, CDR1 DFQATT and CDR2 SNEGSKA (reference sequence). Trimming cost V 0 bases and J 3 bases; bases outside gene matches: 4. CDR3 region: CSAREGLERYEQYF. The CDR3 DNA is TGCAGTGCTAGAGAGGGACTAGAGCGCTACGAGCAGTACTTC.